Presented here are 4 T cell receptor beta chains from one specimen sequenced in a study of control samples from healthy donors and cancer patients (dated by TCRdb to 2020 to 2022). Libraries were prepared through the immunoSEQ multiplex PCR assay. Imported from immuneACCESS, the table was reduced by TCRdb to in-frame sequences with V and J called. These copies leave out some clones; in studies compared against another copy, an unresolved V gene accounts for under half, and the cause of the remainder is not known. In this sample the table shows around 180,000 clones, 91% of which occur a single time. The top ten hold 2% to 2.5% of the sample. The sequenced sample consisted of blood. The source is a woman in her 40s in good health.

The CDR3 protein is CASSPGQNSPLHF. CDR3 DNA: TGTGCCAGCAGCCCGGGACAGAATTCACCCCTCCACTTT. The chain is built from TRBV11-2 and TRBJ1-6; 7 bases are shared with TRBD1. CDR1 is SGHAT, CDR2 FQNNGV, per germline. This CDR3 comprises 13 residues. After removal of 5 bases from V and 7 bases from J, the junction contained 2 bases not matched to a gene. Combining the CDR3 with reference TRBV11-2 and TRBJ1-6 gives the whole variable domain EAGVAQSPRYKIIEKRQSVAFWCNPISGHATLYWYQQILGQGPKLLIQFQNNGVVDDSQLPKDRFSAERLKGVDSTLKIQPAKLEDSAVYLCASSPGQNSPLHFGNGTRLTVT.

The count of this clone is one. The genes are TRBV27 and TRBJ1-6; 10 bases line up with TRBD1. The germline gives CDR1 MNHEY, CDR2 SMNVEV (reference sequence). CDR3 length: 18 amino acids. The V segment lost 2 bases and the J segment 5 bases; nucleotides outside the gene matches: 9. CDR3 loop: CASSLPTGQGMNNSPLHF. DNA for the CDR3: TGTGCCAGCAGTTTACCTACGGGACAGGGGATGAATAATTCACCCCTCCACTTT.

This clone showed up just once. The rearrangement joins TRBV9 to TRBJ2-2; D call uncertain. V lost 4 bases to trimming and J lost 1 base, with 5 bases between them. The CDR3 is made up of 13 amino acids. Germline V gene data show CDR1 as SGDLS and CDR2 as YYNGEE. The CDR3 DNA sequence: TGTGCCAGCAGCCCCGGGAACACCGGGGAGCTGTTTTTT. Its protein product is CASSPGNTGELFF.

V gene TRBV10-3 combines with J gene TRBJ1-1, with D maybe TRBD1 (6 bases). V shed 2 bases and J shed 5 bases, with 15 bases lying between them. CDR1 is ENHRY and CDR2 is SYGVKD in the germline V gene. The CDR3 totals 15 residues. The CDR3 coding sequence is TGTGCCATCAGTGAGACGACAGGCGGAGGGACTGAAGCTTTCTTT. Translation gives CAISETTGGGTEAFF.